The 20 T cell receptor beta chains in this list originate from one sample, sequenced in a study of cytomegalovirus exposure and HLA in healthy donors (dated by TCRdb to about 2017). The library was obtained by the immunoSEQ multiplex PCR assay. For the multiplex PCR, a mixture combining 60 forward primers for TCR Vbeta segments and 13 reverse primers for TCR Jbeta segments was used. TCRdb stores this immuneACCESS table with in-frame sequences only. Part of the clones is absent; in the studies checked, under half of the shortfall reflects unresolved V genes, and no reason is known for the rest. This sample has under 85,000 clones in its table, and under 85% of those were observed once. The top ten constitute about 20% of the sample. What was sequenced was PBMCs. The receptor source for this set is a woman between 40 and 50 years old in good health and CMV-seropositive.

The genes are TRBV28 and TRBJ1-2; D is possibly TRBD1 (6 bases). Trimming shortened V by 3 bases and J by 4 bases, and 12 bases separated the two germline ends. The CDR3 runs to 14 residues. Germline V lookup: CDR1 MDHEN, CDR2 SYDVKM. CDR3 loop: CASSFQQGSYGYTF. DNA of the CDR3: TGTGCCAGCAGTTTTCAACAGGGATCCTATGGCTACACCTTC.

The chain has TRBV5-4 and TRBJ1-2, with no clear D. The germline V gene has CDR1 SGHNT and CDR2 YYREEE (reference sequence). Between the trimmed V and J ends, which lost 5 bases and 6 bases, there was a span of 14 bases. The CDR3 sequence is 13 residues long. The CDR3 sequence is CASSSGGEHGYTF. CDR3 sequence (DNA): TGTGCCAGCAGTTCAGGCGGGGAGCATGGCTACACCTTC.

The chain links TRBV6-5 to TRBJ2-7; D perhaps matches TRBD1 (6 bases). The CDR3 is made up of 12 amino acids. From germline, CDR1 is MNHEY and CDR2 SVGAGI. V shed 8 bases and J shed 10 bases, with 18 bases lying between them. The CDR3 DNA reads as TGTGCCAGCCAGACAGGTGGATTTGAACAGTACTTC. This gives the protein CASQTGGFEQYF.

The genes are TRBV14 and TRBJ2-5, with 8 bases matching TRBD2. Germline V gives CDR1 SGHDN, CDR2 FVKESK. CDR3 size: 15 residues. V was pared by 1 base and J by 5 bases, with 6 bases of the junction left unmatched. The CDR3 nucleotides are TGTGCCAGCAGCCAAGGGGGACTAGTCTTGGAGACCCAGTACTTC. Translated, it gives CASSQGGLVLETQYF.

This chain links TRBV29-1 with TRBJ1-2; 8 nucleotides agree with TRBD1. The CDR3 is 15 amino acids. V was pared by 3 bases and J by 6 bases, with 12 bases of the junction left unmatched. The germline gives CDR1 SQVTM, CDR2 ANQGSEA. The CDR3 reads CSVEIPLDRVNGYTF. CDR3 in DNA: TGCAGCGTTGAGATTCCTTTGGACAGGGTAAATGGCTACACCTTC.

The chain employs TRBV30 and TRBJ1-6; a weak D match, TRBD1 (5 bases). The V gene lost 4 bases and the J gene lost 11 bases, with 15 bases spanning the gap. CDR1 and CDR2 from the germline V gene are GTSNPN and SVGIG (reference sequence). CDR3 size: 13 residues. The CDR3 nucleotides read TGTGCCTGGAACCCGGCCCAGGGCGCACCCCTCCACTTT. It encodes CAWNPAQGAPLHF.

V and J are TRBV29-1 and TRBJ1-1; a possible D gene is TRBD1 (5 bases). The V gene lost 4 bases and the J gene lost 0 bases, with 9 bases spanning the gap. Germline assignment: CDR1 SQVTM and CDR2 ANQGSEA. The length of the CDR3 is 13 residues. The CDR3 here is CSVGRGMNTEAFF. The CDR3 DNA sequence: TGCAGCGTTGGTAGGGGCATGAACACTGAAGCTTTCTTT.

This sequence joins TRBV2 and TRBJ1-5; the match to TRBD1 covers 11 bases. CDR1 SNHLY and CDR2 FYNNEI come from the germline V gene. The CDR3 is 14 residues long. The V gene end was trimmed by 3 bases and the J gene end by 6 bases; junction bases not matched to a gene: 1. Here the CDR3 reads CASSDGTGGQPQHF. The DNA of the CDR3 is TGTGCCAGCAGTGACGGGACAGGGGGTCAGCCCCAGCATTTT.

The CDR3 DNA is TGTGCCAGTCATTACAGGGGGCGGGGGACCCAGTACTTC. Translated: CASHYRGRGTQYF. The chain uses TRBV6-1 and TRBJ2-5, with 9 bases matching TRBD1. V shed 9 bases and J 7 bases; nucleotides not matched to a gene: 9. There are 13 residues in the CDR3. From germline, CDR1 is MNHNS and CDR2 SASEGT.

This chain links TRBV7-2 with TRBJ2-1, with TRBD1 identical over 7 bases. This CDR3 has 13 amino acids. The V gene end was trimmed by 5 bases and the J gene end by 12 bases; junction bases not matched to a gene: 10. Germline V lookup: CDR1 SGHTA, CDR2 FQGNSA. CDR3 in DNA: TGTGCCAGCAGCCGGACAGGTCAATCCCGGCAGTTCTTC. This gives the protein CASSRTGQSRQFF.

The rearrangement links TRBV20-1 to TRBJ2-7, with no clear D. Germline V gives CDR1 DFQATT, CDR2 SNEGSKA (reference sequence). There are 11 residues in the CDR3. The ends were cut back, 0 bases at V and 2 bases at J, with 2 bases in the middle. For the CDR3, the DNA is TGCAGTGCTAGAGACACCTACGAGCAGTACTTC. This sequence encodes CSARDTYEQYF.

CDR3 sequence (DNA): TGTGCCAGCAGCTGGGACAGCAATTCACCCCTCCACTTT. Encoded protein: CASSWDSNSPLHF. The genes are TRBV11-3 and TRBJ1-6, with 7 bases that match TRBD1. With V trimmed by 4 bases and J by 7 bases, 1 base remained unmatched. CDR1 and CDR2 from the germline V gene are SGHNT and YENEEA. The CDR3 loop spans 13 amino acids.

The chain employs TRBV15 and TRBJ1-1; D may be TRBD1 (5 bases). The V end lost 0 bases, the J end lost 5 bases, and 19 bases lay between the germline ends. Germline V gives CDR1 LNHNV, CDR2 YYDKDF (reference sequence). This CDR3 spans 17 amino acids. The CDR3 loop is CATSRDAPTVGGTEAFF. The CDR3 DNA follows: TGTGCCACCAGCAGAGACGCCCCTACGGTGGGGGGAACTGAAGCTTTCTTT.

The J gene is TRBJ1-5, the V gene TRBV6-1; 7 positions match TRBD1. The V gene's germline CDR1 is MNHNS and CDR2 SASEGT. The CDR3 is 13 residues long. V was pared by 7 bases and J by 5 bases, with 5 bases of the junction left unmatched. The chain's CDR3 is CASTGQTDQPQHF. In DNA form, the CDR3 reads TGTGCCAGCACGGGACAGACCGATCAGCCCCAGCATTTT.

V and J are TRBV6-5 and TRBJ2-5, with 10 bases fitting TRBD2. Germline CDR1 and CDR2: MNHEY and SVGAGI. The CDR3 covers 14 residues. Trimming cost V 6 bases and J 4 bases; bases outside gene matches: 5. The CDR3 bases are TGTGCCAGCAGACCCAGCGGGGGGGGAGAGACCCAGTACTTC. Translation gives CASRPSGGGETQYF.

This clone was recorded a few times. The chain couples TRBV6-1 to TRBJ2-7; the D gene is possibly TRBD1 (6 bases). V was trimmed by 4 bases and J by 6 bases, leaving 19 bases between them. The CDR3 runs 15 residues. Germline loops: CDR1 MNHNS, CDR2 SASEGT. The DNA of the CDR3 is TGTGCCAGCAGTGGAGGGGGACAACTACTACCCGAGCAGTACTTC. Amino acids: CASSGGGQLLPEQYF.

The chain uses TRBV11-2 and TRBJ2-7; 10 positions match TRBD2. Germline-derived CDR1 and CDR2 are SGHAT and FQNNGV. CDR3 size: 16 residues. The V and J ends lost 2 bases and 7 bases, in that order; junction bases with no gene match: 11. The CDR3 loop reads CASSLRLAGVDREQYF. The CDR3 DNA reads TGTGCCAGCAGCTTACGGCTAGCGGGGGTTGATAGGGAGCAGTACTTC.

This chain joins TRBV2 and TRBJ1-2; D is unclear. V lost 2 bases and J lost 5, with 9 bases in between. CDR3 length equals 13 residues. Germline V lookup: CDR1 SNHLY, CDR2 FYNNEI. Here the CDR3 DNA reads TGTGCCAGCAGTGAAATGAGGAATTATGGCTACACCTTC. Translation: CASSEMRNYGYTF.

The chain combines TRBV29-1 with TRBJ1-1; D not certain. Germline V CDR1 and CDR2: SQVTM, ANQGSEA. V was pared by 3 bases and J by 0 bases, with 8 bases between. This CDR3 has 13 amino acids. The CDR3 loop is CSVEGRMNTEAFF. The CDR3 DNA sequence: TGCAGCGTTGAGGGGAGGATGAACACTGAAGCTTTCTTT.

CDR3 DNA: TGTGCCAGCGGTTACAGGGGGCAGGGAAATTCACCCCTCCACTTT. It is translated as CASGYRGQGNSPLHF. This sequence joins TRBV2 and TRBJ1-6, with 9 positions matching TRBD1. V lost 8 bases and J lost 7; bases outside the gene matches: 9. The CDR3 runs 15 residues. Germline V lookup: CDR1 SNHLY, CDR2 FYNNEI.